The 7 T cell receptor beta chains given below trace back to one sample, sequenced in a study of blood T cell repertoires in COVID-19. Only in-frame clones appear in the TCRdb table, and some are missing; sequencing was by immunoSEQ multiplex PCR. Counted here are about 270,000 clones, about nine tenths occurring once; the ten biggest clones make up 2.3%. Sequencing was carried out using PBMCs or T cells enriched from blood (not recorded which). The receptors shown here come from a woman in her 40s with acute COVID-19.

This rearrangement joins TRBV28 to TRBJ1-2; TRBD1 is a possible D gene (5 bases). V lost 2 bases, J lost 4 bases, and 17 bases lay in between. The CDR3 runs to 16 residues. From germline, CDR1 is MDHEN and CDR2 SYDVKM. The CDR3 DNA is TGTGCCAGCAGTTTAGCGGGCGGGACGAGTGGCTATGGCTACACCTTC. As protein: CASSLAGGTSGYGYTF.

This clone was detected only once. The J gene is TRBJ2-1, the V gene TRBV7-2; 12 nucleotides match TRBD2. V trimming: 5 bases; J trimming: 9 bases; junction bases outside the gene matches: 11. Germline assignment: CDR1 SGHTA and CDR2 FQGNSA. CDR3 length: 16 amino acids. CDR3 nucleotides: TGTGCCAGCAGCCCTTTAGGACTAGCGGGATCGAGTGAGCAGTTCTTC. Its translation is CASSPLGLAGSSEQFF.

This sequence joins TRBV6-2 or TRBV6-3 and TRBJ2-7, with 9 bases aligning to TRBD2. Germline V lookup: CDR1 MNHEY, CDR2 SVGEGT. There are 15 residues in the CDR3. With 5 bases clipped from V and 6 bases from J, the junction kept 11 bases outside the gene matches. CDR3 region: CASSRTAGGYLEQYF. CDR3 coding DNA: TGTGCCAGCAGTCGAACCGCGGGAGGGTATCTCGAGCAGTACTTC.

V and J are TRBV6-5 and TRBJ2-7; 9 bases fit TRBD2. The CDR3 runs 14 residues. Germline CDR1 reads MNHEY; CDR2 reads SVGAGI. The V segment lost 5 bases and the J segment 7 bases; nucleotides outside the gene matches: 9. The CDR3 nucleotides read TGTGCCAGCAGTCTTAGCGGGAGAGGGGGGGAGCAGTACTTC. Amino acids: CASSLSGRGGEQYF.

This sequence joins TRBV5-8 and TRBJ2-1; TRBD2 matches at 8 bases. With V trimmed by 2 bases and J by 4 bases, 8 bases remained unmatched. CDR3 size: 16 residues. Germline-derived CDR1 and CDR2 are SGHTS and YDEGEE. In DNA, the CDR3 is TGTGCCAGCAGCTTCCGGCGGGCGGGGGGATACAATGAGCAGTTCTTC. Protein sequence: CASSFRRAGGYNEQFF.

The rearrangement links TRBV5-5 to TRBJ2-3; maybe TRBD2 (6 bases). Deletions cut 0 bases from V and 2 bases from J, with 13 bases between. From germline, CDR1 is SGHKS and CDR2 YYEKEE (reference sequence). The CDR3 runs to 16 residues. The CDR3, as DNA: TGTGCCAGCAGCTTGGTAGGGACTTCGTACACAGATACGCAGTATTTT. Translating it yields CASSLVGTSYTDTQYF.

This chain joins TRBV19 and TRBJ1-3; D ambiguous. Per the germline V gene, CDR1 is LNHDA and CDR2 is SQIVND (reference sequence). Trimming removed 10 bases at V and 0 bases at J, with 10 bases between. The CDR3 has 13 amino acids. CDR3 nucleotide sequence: TGTGCCACCCACACACCCTCTGGAAACACCATATATTTT. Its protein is CATHTPSGNTIYF. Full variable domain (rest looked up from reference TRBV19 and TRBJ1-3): DGGITQSPKYLFRKEGQNVTLSCEQNLNHDAMYWYRQDPGQGLRLIYYSQIVNDFQKGDIAEGYSVSREKKESFPLTVTSAQKNPTAFYLCATHTPSGNTIYFGEGSWLTVV.